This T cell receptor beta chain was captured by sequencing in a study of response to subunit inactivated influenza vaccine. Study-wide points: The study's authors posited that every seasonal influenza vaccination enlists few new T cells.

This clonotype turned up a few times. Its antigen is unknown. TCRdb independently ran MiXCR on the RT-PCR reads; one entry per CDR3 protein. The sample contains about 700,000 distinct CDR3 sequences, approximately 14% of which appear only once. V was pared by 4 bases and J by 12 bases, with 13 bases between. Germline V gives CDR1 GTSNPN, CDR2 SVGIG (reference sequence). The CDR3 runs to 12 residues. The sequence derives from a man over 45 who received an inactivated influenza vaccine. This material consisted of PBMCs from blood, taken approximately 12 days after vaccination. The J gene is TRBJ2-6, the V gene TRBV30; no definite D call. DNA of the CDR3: TGTGCCTGGACTGTTCTTTCCGGCGTCCTGACTTTC. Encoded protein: CAWTVLSGVLTF.